This T cell receptor (beta chain) was sequenced during a study of human T cells and chemical hapten exposure. Study context: How much TCR each sample yielded varied, mostly because pooled library volumes differed slightly.

This clonotype was counted a few times. The CDR3 has 14 amino acids. Germline V CDR1 and CDR2: SNHLY, FYNNEI. V lost 8 bases and J lost 0, with 12 bases in between. Time point noted: pre-sensitization, week 0. Described treatment: therapeutic diphenylcyclopropenone sensitization with weekly scalp DPC. Each CDR3 protein gets one entry after TCRdb re-called the RACE reads with MiXCR. The sample has approximately 260,000 distinct CDR3 sequences, about 9.4% seen once. This clonotype originated in a woman in her thirties or forties with alopecia areata. Some clones in this sample may be carry-over from other donors' samples. V gene TRBV2 combines with J gene TRBJ2-3; D gene ambiguous. The sample in question was whole blood, obtained in connection with sensitization to the hapten diphenylcyclopropenone (DPC). CDR3 region: CASLNAPSTDTQYF. CDR3 in DNA: TGTGCCAGCTTGAACGCCCCAAGCACAGATACGCAGTATTTT. Combining the CDR3 with reference TRBV2 and TRBJ2-3 gives the whole variable domain EPEVTQTPSHQVTQMGQEVILRCVPISNHLYFYWYRQILGQKVEFLVSFYNNEISEKSEIFDDQFSVERPDGSNFTLKIRSTKLEDSAMYFCASLNAPSTDTQYFGPGTRLTVL.